This passage covers 3 T cell receptor beta chains from one sample sequenced in a study of T cell responses to AZD1222 COVID-19 vaccine. Here immunoSEQ multiplex PCR was the method, and the copy in TCRdb shows in-frame clones only, minus some. The data contain roughly 170,000 clones, approximately 90% of them singletons. Sequencing used peripheral blood, obtained on day 0 of AZD1222 vaccination. The receptors here all came from an adult in good health.

The chain combines TRBV21-1 with TRBJ2-7. TRBV21-1 is given as a pseudogene. The CDR3 length is 16 residues. The CDR3 here is CASSKGKGCKSYEQYF. DNA of the CDR3: TGTGCCAGCAGCAAAGGGAAAGGCTGCAAATCCTACGAGCAGTACTTC.

This chain joins TRBV4-1 and TRBJ2-7; 10 positions match TRBD2. This CDR3 spans 15 amino acids. Trimming removed 4 bases from V and 4 bases from J; junction bases left unmatched: 7. From germline, CDR1 is MGHRA and CDR2 YSYEKL. The CDR3 sequence is CASSPVSGGTYEQYF. The CDR3 DNA reads as TGCGCCAGCAGCCCGGTTAGCGGGGGGACTTACGAGCAGTACTTC.

The chain recombines TRBV5-1 with TRBJ1-1; the D is unclear. Germline V lookup: CDR1 SGHRS, CDR2 YFSETQ. The ends were cut back, 4 bases at V and 1 base at J, with 14 bases in the middle. The CDR3 loop spans 15 amino acids. The CDR3 sequence: CASSPEGHSNTEAFF. For the CDR3, the DNA is TGCGCCAGCAGCCCGGAAGGCCATTCGAACACTGAAGCTTTCTTT.